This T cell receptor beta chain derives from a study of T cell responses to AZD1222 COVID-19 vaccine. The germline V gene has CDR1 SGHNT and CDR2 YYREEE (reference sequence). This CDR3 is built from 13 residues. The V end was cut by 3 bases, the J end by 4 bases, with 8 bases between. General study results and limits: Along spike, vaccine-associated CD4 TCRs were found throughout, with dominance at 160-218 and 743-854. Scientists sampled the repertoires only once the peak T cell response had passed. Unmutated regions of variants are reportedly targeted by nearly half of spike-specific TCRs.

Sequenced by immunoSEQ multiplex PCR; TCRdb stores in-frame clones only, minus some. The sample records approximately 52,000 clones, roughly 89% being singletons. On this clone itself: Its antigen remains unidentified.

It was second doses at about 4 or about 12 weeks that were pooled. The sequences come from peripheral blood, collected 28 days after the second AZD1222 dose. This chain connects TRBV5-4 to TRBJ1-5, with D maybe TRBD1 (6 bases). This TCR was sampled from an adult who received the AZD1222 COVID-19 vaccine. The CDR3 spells CASSWDTNQPQHF. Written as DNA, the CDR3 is TGTGCCAGCAGCTGGGACACTAATCAGCCCCAGCATTTT.